The present entry profiles one TCR beta chain with its context. The sample belongs to a study of Ad26.COV2.S vaccination and SARS-CoV-2 variants. Sequencing was performed with immunoSEQ multiplex PCR; in TCRdb, only in-frame clones are kept and a portion is missing. The table has 200,000 to 300,000 clones, 88% seen once. CDR1 MNHEY and CDR2 SMNVEV come from the germline V gene (reference sequence). With 9 bases removed from V and 4 bases from J, the gap between germline ends came to 15 bases. CDR3 length equals 13 residues. Treatment described: some 19 received Ad26.COV2.S at low or high dose, single or two shots; several received placebo; per-sample allocation not given. On day 63 after the first injection, vaccine and placebo recipients gave samples.

The sample here was peripheral blood, taken in a trial of Ad26.COV2.S vaccine versus placebo. The chain recombines TRBV27 with TRBJ1-2; D ambiguous. The clonotype was recovered from a person aged 18 to 65 who received the Ad26.COV2.S COVID-19 vaccine or a placebo. Here the CDR3 reads CASTDNTLYGYTF. The CDR3, as DNA: TGTGCCAGTACTGACAATACCCTCTATGGCTACACCTTC.